The rows below give T cell receptor beta chains drawn from one sample of a study of cytomegalovirus exposure and HLA in healthy donors. Profiling relied on immunoSEQ multiplex PCR, and the TCRdb table lists in-frame clones only, not all of them. The table records more than 150,000 clones, nearly 80% of them present only once. Sequences were obtained from PBMCs. All receptors derive from a woman aged 25 to 39 in good health and CMV-seropositive. The CDR3 runs from the conserved cysteine through the conserved F or W. The D gene is left open where the match is weak. Clone size is not always given. Where it is, it says once, few, many or a class for expanded clones.

clone_size j_call d_call v_call cdr3_aa cdr3_nt
once TRBJ2-3 . TRBV6-5 CASGLGDTQYF TGTGCCAGCGGTTTGGGCGATACGCAGTATTTT
. TRBJ2-1 . TRBV28 CASRLPAASNEQFF TGTGCCAGCAGGCTCCCCGCAGCGTCCAATGAGCAGTTCTTC
. TRBJ2-3 . TRBV7-6 CASSPSWGEEQYF TGTGCCAGCAGCCCTAGTTGGGGGGAGGAGCAGTATTTT
. TRBJ2-5 TRBD1 TRBV18 CASSPNRGPLETQYF TGTGCCAGCTCACCGAACAGGGGGCCATTGGAGACCCAGTACTTC
. TRBJ1-2 TRBD1 TRBV5-4 CASSYGQGVVYGYTF TGTGCCAGCAGCTACGGCCAGGGGGTAGTATATGGCTACACCTTC
. TRBJ1-1 TRBD1 TRBV6-5 CASSLTGTMNTEAFF TGTGCCAGCAGTTTGACAGGGACCATGAACACTGAAGCTTTCTTT
. TRBJ2-1 TRBD2 TRBV5-6 CASSLAASGSWVNEQFF TGTGCCAGCAGCTTGGCTGCTAGCGGGAGTTGGGTCAATGAGCAGTTCTTC
. TRBJ1-1 . TRBV29-1 CSVEDEGHLGTEAFF TGCAGCGTTGAAGATGAGGGACACCTGGGGACTGAAGCTTTCTTT
. TRBJ1-3 . TRBV5-6 CASSLQAGNTIYF TGTGCCAGCAGCTTACAGGCTGGAAACACCATATATTTT
. TRBJ2-1 . TRBV10-3 CATGLTSYNEQFF TGTGCCACCGGACTGACTTCCTACAATGAGCAGTTCTTC
. TRBJ2-2 . TRBV4-1 CASSQVPVNTGELFF TGCGCCAGCAGCCAAGTTCCCGTAAACACCGGGGAGCTGTTTTTT
. TRBJ1-5 . TRBV7-2 CASSPGNRPQHF TGTGCCAGCAGCCCAGGTAACCGGCCCCAGCATTTT
. TRBJ1-2 . TRBV19 CASSPLDYGYTF TGTGCCAGTAGCCCACTCGACTATGGCTACACCTTC
. TRBJ2-5 TRBD2 TRBV11-2 CASTPGGGGETQYF TGTGCCAGCACCCCGGGGGGCGGGGGGGAGACCCAGTACTTC
. TRBJ2-7 TRBD2 TRBV10-3 CAITRGGESGYEQYF TGTGCCATCACTCGGGGGGGGGAGAGTGGGTACGAGCAGTACTTC
. TRBJ2-3 TRBD2 TRBV10-3 CANAGGPRDTQYF TGTGCCAACGCGGGGGGGCCCAGAGATACGCAGTATTTT
. TRBJ1-5 TRBD1 TRBV7-2 CASSLTGGNQPQHF TGTGCCAGCAGCCTGACAGGGGGCAATCAGCCCCAGCATTTT
few TRBJ1-5 TRBD1 TRBV11-2 CASSLTGTVKQPQHF TGTGCCAGCAGCCTAACCGGGACAGTAAAGCAGCCCCAGCATTTT
. TRBJ1-2 . TRBV7-3 CASSGTGLGYTF TGTGCCAGCAGCGGCACAGGGCTTGGCTACACCTTC
. TRBJ2-5 . TRBV6-5 CASSYLSRETQYF TGTGCCAGCAGTTACCTTTCTCGAGAGACCCAGTACTTC
. TRBJ2-1 . TRBV2 CATHWDSNEQFF TGTGCCACGCACTGGGACTCCAATGAGCAGTTCTTC
. TRBJ1-3 TRBD1 TRBV7-2 CASSSGTVRRNTIYF TGTGCCAGCAGCTCTGGGACAGTGAGAAGAAACACCATATATTTT